This is a list of T cell receptor beta chains from one sample in a study of cytomegalovirus exposure and HLA in healthy donors. The data were produced by immunoSEQ multiplex PCR, yet TCRdb's version contains in-frame clones alone and is incomplete. The table records about 130,000 clones, approximately 61% of them present only once. Material: PBMCs. Receptors were obtained from a human donor in good health. CDR3s include the opening cysteine and the closing phenylalanine or tryptophan. Fields, in order: V gene, clone size, D gene, J gene, CDR3 DNA, CDR3 protein. The D gene is left open where the match is weak. Clone size is not always given. Where it is, it says once, few, many or a class for expanded clones.

v_gene: TRBV5-4; abundance: -; d_gene: TRBD1; j_gene: TRBJ2-7; CDR3nt: TGTGCCAGCAGCGGCCAGCCACAGGGGATTGGGAACGAGCAGTACTTC; CDR3aa: CASSGQPQGIGNEQYF
v_gene: TRBV9; abundance: -; d_gene: TRBD2; j_gene: TRBJ2-5; CDR3nt: TGTGCCAGCAGCGTAGAACTAGCGGGAGGGCGGGAGACCCAGTACTTC; CDR3aa: CASSVELAGGRETQYF
v_gene: TRBV10-3; abundance: -; d_gene: TRBD1; j_gene: TRBJ1-1; CDR3nt: TGTGCCATCAGGTGGGACAGCAACACTGAAGCTTTCTTT; CDR3aa: CAIRWDSNTEAFF
v_gene: TRBV4-1; abundance: -; d_gene: TRBD1; j_gene: TRBJ2-7; CDR3nt: TGCGCCAGCAGCATACGCCCGGGACAGCCCTACGAGCAGTACTTC; CDR3aa: CASSIRPGQPYEQYF
v_gene: TRBV5-4; abundance: -; d_gene: TRBD2; j_gene: TRBJ2-7; CDR3nt: TGTGCCAGCACCCCCGGGACTAGCTCCTACGAGCAGTACTTC; CDR3aa: CASTPGTSSYEQYF
v_gene: TRBV15; abundance: once; d_gene: TRBD1; j_gene: TRBJ1-2; CDR3nt: TGTGCCACCAGCAGAGAGGGACAGGCTATCTATGGCTACACCTTC; CDR3aa: CATSREGQAIYGYTF
v_gene: TRBV20-1; abundance: -; d_gene: -; j_gene: TRBJ1-2; CDR3nt: TGCAGTACAGGGACGGGTGGCTACACCTTC; CDR3aa: CSTGTGGYTF
v_gene: TRBV19; abundance: few; d_gene: TRBD1; j_gene: TRBJ1-5; CDR3nt: TGTGCCAGTAGTATAGATATTTACGGACAGGGAGGAGGCAATCAGCCCCAGCATTTT; CDR3aa: CASSIDIYGQGGGNQPQHF
v_gene: TRBV7-9; abundance: few; d_gene: TRBD2; j_gene: TRBJ2-3; CDR3nt: TGTGCCAGCAGCTCACGGACTAGCGGGGCAGATACGCAGTATTTT; CDR3aa: CASSSRTSGADTQYF
v_gene: TRBV5-8; abundance: few; d_gene: TRBD1; j_gene: TRBJ2-1; CDR3nt: TGTGCCAGCAGCTTGCCGGGACAGGGGGACAATGAGCAGTTCTTC; CDR3aa: CASSLPGQGDNEQFF